A selection of T cell receptor beta chains follows, all from one sample in a study of blood T cell repertoires in COVID-19. The method was immunoSEQ multiplex PCR; TCRdb's version includes in-frame clones alone and lacks a portion of them. This table holds some 100,000 clones, 85% to 90% found once. The sequenced sample consisted of peripheral blood. Every receptor here comes from a human donor in a cohort sampled during active COVID-19. CDR3s include the opening cysteine and the closing phenylalanine or tryptophan. D genes are given only for firm matches. Size tells how often a clone was seen (once, few, many) or the class of an expanded clone, and some rows leave it out.

>NA|TRBV20-1|TRBJ2-4|TRBD2
CSASKLAGGLAKNIQYF
TGCAGTGCTAGTAAACTAGCGGGGGGGTTAGCCAAAAACATTCAGTACTTC
>NA|TRBV7-9|TRBJ1-3|NA
CASSGGLSGNTIYF
TGTGCCAGCAGTGGGGGCCTTTCTGGAAACACCATATATTTT
>NA|TRBV5-1|TRBJ2-7|TRBD1
CASSPRQGASEQYF
TGCGCCAGCAGCCCTAGACAGGGGGCAAGCGAGCAGTACTTC
>once|TRBV9|TRBJ2-1|TRBD1
CASSVDRDRGYNEQFF
TGTGCCAGCAGCGTAGACCGGGACAGGGGCTACAATGAGCAGTTCTTC
>NA|TRBV3-1/TRBV3-2|TRBJ2-1|NA
CASSQKGGYNEQFF
TGTGCCAGCAGCCAGAAAGGAGGGTACAATGAGCAGTTCTTC
>NA|TRBV2|TRBJ2-7|TRBD1
CASTRDRGVEQYF
TGTGCCAGCACCCGGGACAGGGGAGTCGAGCAGTACTTC
>NA|TRBV7-9|TRBJ1-5|TRBD1
CASSLGTGIPNNQPQHF
TGTGCCAGCAGCCTCGGGACAGGGATTCCGAACAATCAGCCCCAGCATTTT
>NA|TRBV15|TRBJ1-4|NA
CATRWGLKDEKLFF
TGTGCCACCCGATGGGGACTGAAGGATGAAAAACTGTTTTTT
>NA|TRBV5-6|TRBJ1-2|TRBD1
CASSSYSGQGYGYTF
TGTGCCAGCAGCTCTTACTCGGGACAGGGCTATGGCTACACCTTC
>NA|TRBV13|TRBJ2-5|TRBD1
CASSLGDRVWETQYF
TGTGCCAGCAGCTTGGGGGACAGGGTTTGGGAGACCCAGTACTTC
>NA|TRBV12-3/TRBV12-4|TRBJ1-1|NA
CASTYLTEAFF
TGTGCCAGCACTTACCTAACTGAAGCTTTCTTT
>NA|TRBV4-1|TRBJ1-4|NA
CATGNEKLFF
TGCGCCACCGGTAATGAAAAACTGTTTTTT
>NA|TRBV7-2|TRBJ1-2|TRBD1
CASSRRQGLVYTF
TGTGCCAGCAGCCGCAGACAGGGCTTGGTCTACACCTTC
>NA|TRBV5-4|TRBJ1-3|NA
CASTSQGTNTIYF
TGTGCCAGCACCTCTCAGGGGACGAACACCATATATTTT
>NA|TRBV2|TRBJ2-5|NA
CASSEVKGVTQYF
TGTGCCAGCAGTGAGGTGAAGGGAGTGACCCAGTACTTC
>NA|TRBV4-2|TRBJ2-1|NA
CASSLAGTAYNEQFF
TGTGCCAGCAGCCTTGCCGGGACTGCGTACAATGAGCAGTTCTTC
>NA|TRBV4-1|TRBJ2-1|TRBD2
CASSQDMGLGSSYNEQFF
TGCGCCAGCAGCCAAGATATGGGACTAGGGAGCTCCTACAATGAGCAGTTCTTC
>NA|TRBV4-2|TRBJ2-3|TRBD2
CASSQAAGGSDTQYF
TGTGCCAGCAGCCAAGCGGCGGGAGGTTCAGATACGCAGTATTTT
>once|TRBV24-1|TRBJ1-2|NA
CATSETGQPGYTF
TGTGCCACCAGTGAGACTGGACAGCCAGGCTACACCTTC
>NA|TRBV12-5|TRBJ2-7|TRBD1
CASGSGGIHEQYF
TGTGCTAGTGGGTCAGGGGGCATCCACGAGCAGTACTTC
>NA|TRBV29-1|TRBJ1-2|NA
CSGEGGDGYTF
TGCAGCGGGGAGGGGGGAGATGGCTACACCTTC
>NA|TRBV2|TRBJ2-3|NA
CASSLRGTYTDTQYF
TGTGCCAGCAGCCTGAGAGGGACATACACAGATACGCAGTATTTT
>NA|TRBV6-6|TRBJ2-5|NA
CASSYVTRGETQYF
TGTGCCAGCAGTTACGTTACCAGGGGAGAGACCCAGTACTTC
>NA|TRBV6-4|TRBJ2-1|NA
CASSDSGAPQPSEQFF
TGTGCCAGCAGTGACTCGGGGGCCCCACAGCCTAGCGAGCAGTTCTTC
>NA|TRBV13|TRBJ1-5|NA
CASSLNSNQPQHF
TGTGCCAGCAGCCTAAATAGCAATCAGCCCCAGCATTTT
>NA|TRBV27|TRBJ2-3|NA
CASSPRGVGSTDTQYF
TGTGCCAGCAGTCCTCGGGGTGTGGGGAGCACAGATACGCAGTATTTT
>NA|TRBV2|TRBJ1-3|NA
CASSNRVLGGNTIYF
TGTGCCAGCAGCAACAGGGTACTGGGAGGAAACACCATATATTTT
>once|TRBV4-1|TRBJ2-7|TRBD2
CASSQVTSGSDEQYF
TGCGCCAGCAGCCAAGTTACTAGCGGTTCCGACGAGCAGTACTTC
>NA|TRBV10-3|TRBJ2-1|TRBD2
CAISEWREGLAYGEQFF
TGTGCCATCAGTGAGTGGAGGGAGGGACTAGCGTACGGTGAGCAGTTCTTC
>NA|TRBV19|TRBJ2-1|TRBD1
CASTYSRDRGFLEQFF
TGTGCCAGTACCTACAGCCGGGACAGGGGATTTCTTGAGCAGTTCTTC
>NA|TRBV7-9|TRBJ1-1|NA
CASSLPGAQNTEAFF
TGTGCCAGCAGCTTACCAGGGGCCCAGAACACTGAAGCTTTCTTT
>NA|TRBV4-2|TRBJ2-3|TRBD2
CASSQASGMDTDTQYF
TGTGCCAGCAGCCAAGCTAGCGGGATGGACACAGATACGCAGTATTTT
>NA|TRBV5-6|TRBJ2-2|NA
CASRHGQNTGELFF
TGTGCCAGCAGACACGGACAGAACACCGGGGAGCTGTTTTTT
>NA|TRBV28|TRBJ1-6|NA
CATRRGDNSPLHF
TGTGCCACGCGTCGGGGAGATAATTCACCCCTCCACTTT
>NA|TRBV6-5|TRBJ2-5|NA
CATRGGRGRETQYF
TGTGCCACCCGGGGCGGCAGGGGTAGAGAGACCCAGTACTTC
>NA|TRBV11-2|TRBJ2-5|NA
CASSLSARLAKQETQYF
TGTGCCAGCAGCTTAAGTGCCAGACTCGCGAAACAAGAGACCCAGTACTTC
>NA|TRBV24-1|TRBJ2-6|TRBD1
CAAGGQGAFGANVLTF
TGTGCCGCCGGGGGACAGGGGGCGTTTGGGGCCAACGTCCTGACTTTC
>NA|TRBV27|TRBJ1-5|TRBD1
CASRGTGTLSSNQPQHF
TGTGCCAGCCGGGGGACAGGGACATTATCTAGCAATCAGCCCCAGCATTTT
>NA|TRBV7-2|TRBJ2-5|NA
CASTDRRLVETQYF
TGTGCCAGCACAGACAGGCGGCTAGTGGAGACCCAGTACTTC
>NA|TRBV27|TRBJ2-3|TRBD2
CASSLYPGGTDTQYF
TGTGCCAGCAGTTTATATCCCGGGGGGACAGATACGCAGTATTTT
>NA|TRBV7-2|TRBJ2-7|TRBD1
CASSATGGPYEQYF
TGTGCCAGCAGCGCCACAGGGGGTCCCTACGAGCAGTACTTC
>NA|TRBV5-1|TRBJ1-2|TRBD1
CASSYYTWDRDGYTF
TGCGCCAGCAGCTATTACACCTGGGACAGGGACGGCTACACCTTC
>NA|TRBV7-6|TRBJ2-1|TRBD2
CASSLAGGRASGNEQFF
TGTGCCAGCAGCTTAGCGGGCGGGAGGGCCTCCGGCAATGAGCAGTTCTTC
>NA|TRBV28|TRBJ2-7|TRBD1
CASSAPGQTYYEQYF
TGTGCCAGCAGCGCACCGGGACAGACTTACTACGAGCAGTACTTC
>NA|TRBV7-9|TRBJ1-1|NA
CASSFEVNTEAFF
TGTGCCAGCAGCTTCGAGGTGAACACTGAAGCTTTCTTT
>NA|TRBV10-3|TRBJ2-7|TRBD1
CAISEPGQGNEQYF
TGTGCCATCAGTGAGCCGGGACAGGGAAACGAGCAGTACTTC
>NA|TRBV6-5|TRBJ2-3|NA
CASSLQKGVTQYF
TGTGCCAGCAGCTTGCAGAAGGGGGTTACGCAGTATTTT
>NA|TRBV5-1|TRBJ2-5|NA
CASSLTAGAETQYF
TGCGCCAGCAGCTTAACTGCGGGGGCGGAGACCCAGTACTTC
>NA|TRBV27|TRBJ2-1|TRBD2
CASSSSGGWNEQFF
TGTGCCAGCAGTTCTAGCGGGGGTTGGAATGAGCAGTTCTTC
>NA|TRBV7-9|TRBJ2-1|TRBD2
CVSRLAPNNEQFF
TGTGTCAGCAGACTAGCGCCCAACAATGAGCAGTTCTTC
>NA|TRBV7-3|TRBJ2-7|NA
CASSLYSRVRSEQYF
TGTGCCAGCAGCTTATATTCCAGGGTAAGAAGCGAGCAGTACTTC
>NA|TRBV3-1/TRBV3-2|TRBJ2-3|NA
CASSLLRGSTDTQYF
TGTGCCAGCAGCCTCCTTCGGGGGAGCACAGATACGCAGTATTTT
>NA|TRBV6-1|TRBJ1-1|NA
CASCEDRNTEAFF
TGTGCCAGCTGTGAGGACAGGAACACTGAAGCTTTCTTT